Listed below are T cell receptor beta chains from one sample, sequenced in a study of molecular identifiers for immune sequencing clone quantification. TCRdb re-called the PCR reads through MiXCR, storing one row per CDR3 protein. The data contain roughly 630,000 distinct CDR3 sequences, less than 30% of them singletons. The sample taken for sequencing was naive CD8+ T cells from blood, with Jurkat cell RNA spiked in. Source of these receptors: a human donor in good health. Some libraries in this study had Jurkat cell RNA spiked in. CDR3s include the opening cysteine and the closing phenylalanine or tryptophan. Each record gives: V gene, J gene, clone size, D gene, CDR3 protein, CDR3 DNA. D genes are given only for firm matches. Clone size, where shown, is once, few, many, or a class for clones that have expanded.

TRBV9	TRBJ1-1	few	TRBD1	CASSFLGTGVTEAFF	TGTGCCAGCAGCTTCCTTGGGACAGGGGTCACTGAAGCTTTCTTT
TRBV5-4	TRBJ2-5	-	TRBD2	CASSAELAGLETQYF	TGTGCCAGCAGCGCAGAGCTAGCGGGGTTGGAGACCCAGTACTTC
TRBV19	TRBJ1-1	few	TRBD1	CASSPRQGDATEAFF	TGTGCCAGTAGTCCTAGACAGGGGGACGCCACTGAAGCTTTCTTT
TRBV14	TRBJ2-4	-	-	CASSQDSRQGRNIQSF	TGTGCCAGCAGCCAAGATTCACGCCAGGGAAGAAACATTCAGTCCTTC
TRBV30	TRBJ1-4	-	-	CAWGTDGATNEKLFF	TGTGCCTGGGGAACCGACGGTGCAACTAATGAAAAACTGTTTTTT
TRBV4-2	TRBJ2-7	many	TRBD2	CASSQGPGLAGEYEQYF	TGTGCCAGCAGCCAAGGTCCGGGACTAGCGGGAGAATACGAGCAGTACTTC
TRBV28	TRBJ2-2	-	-	CASSLRGGANTGELFF	TGTGCCAGCAGTTTGAGGGGCGGTGCGAACACCGGGGAGCTGTTTTTT
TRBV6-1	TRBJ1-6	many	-	CASRGGNSPLHF	TGTGCCAGCAGGGGCGGGAATTCACCCCTCCACTTT
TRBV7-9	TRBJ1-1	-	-	CASSGTQGLRMNTEAFF	TGTGCCAGCAGCGGAACACAGGGACTGCGAATGAACACTGAAGCTTTCTTT
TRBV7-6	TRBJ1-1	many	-	CASSLVATGNTEAFF	TGTGCCAGCAGCTTAGTGGCAACAGGGAACACTGAAGCTTTCTTT
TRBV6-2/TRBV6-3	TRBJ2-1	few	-	CASSYWSPQSSYNEQFF	TGTGCCAGCAGTTACTGGTCACCTCAGAGCTCCTACAATGAGCAGTTCTTC